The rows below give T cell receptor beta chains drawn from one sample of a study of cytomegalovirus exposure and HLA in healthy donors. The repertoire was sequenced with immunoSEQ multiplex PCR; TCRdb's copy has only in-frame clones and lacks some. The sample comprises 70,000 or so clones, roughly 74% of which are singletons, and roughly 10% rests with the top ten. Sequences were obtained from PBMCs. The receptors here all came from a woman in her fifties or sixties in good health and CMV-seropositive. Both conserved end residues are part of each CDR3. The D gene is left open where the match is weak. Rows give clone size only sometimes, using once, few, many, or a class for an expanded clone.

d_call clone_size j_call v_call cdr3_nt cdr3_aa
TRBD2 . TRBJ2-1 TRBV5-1 TGCGCCAGCAGCTTGGACGGGACTAGCGGGAGCTATGAGCAGTTCTTC CASSLDGTSGSYEQFF
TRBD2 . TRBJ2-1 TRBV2 TGTGCCAGCAGGTTAGCGGGCGATGAGCAGTTCTTC CASRLAGDEQFF
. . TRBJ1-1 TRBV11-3 TGTGCCAGCAGCTCACAGGGTACCACTGAAGCTTTCTTT CASSSQGTTEAFF
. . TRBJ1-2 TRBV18 TGTGCCAGCTCACCACAGGGGATGGATGGCTACACCTTC CASSPQGMDGYTF
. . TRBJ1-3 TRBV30 TGTGCCTGGAGTGTACCTAGCTCTGGAAACACCATATATTTT CAWSVPSSGNTIYF
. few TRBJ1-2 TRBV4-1 TGCGCCAGCAGCCCCCCGGTTGCAGGGGACTATGGCTACACCTTC CASSPPVAGDYGYTF
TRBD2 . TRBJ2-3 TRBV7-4 TGTGCCAGCAGCTTAGTACTAGCGGGGGGCGCAGATACGCAGTATTTT CASSLVLAGGADTQYF
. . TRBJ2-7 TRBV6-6 TGTGCCAGCAGTAGGAACAGGGACTACGAGCAGTACTTC CASSRNRDYEQYF
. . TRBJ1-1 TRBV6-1 TGTGCCAGCAAAGACCCCGGGACAAGAGCTTTCTTT CASKDPGTRAFF
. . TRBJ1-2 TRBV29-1 TGCAGCGTTGAGAGGGCGAACTATGGCTACACCTTC CSVERANYGYTF
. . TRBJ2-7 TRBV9 TGTGCCAGCAGCGTAGTCGCCCGTGAGGTGTCGGAGCAGTACTTC CASSVVAREVSEQYF
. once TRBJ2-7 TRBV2 TGTGCCAGCGCGAGCCCCTCCTACGAGCAGTACTTC CASASPSYEQYF
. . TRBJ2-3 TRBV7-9 TGTGCCAGCAGCCCTAGGCTAGATACGCAGTATTTT CASSPRLDTQYF
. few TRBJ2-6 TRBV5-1 TGCGCCAGCAGCAGCTACAGGGACTCTGGGGCCAACGTCCTGACTTTC CASSSYRDSGANVLTF
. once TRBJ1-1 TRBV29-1 TGCAGCGTTGATAAGGGCGGGATGAACACTGAAGCTTTCTTT CSVDKGGMNTEAFF
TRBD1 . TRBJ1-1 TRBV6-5 TGTGCCAGCAGTTACGCCGGGACAGGGGTGACTGAAGCTTTCTTT CASSYAGTGVTEAFF
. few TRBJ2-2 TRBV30 TGTGCCTGGGATGTCAAGGAGACCGGGGAGCTGTTTTTT CAWDVKETGELFF
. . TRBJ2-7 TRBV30 TGTGCCTGGAGACCTAGGGGGAGCAACGAGCAGTACTTC CAWRPRGSNEQYF
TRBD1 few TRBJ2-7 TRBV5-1 TGCGCCAGCAGCGCCGGGACAGTGGCCTACGAGCAGTACTTC CASSAGTVAYEQYF
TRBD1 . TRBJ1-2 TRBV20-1 TGCAGCGGACAGGAGGGCTATGGCTACACCTTC CSGQEGYGYTF
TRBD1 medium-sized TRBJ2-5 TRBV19 TGTGCCAGTGCCCCCGACAGGGGACAAGAGACCCAGTACTTC CASAPDRGQETQYF
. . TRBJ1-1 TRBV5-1 TGCGCCAGCAGCTTGGATATGGCCACTGAAGCTTTCTTT CASSLDMATEAFF
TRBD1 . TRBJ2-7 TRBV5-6 TGTGCCAGCAGCTCTCCGGGACAGGCCTACGAGCAGTACTTC CASSSPGQAYEQYF
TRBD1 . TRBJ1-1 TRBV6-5 TGTGCCAGCAACGGACAGGGGGCCTGGAACACTGAAGCTTTCTTT CASNGQGAWNTEAFF
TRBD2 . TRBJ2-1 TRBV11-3 TGTGCCAGCAGCTTAGTGGCTAGCGGGAGCCCATCCTACAATGAGCAGTTCTTC CASSLVASGSPSYNEQFF
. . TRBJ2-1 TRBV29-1 TGCAGCGTTGAACCAGGGCAGGCTTATTACAATGAGCAGTTCTTC CSVEPGQAYYNEQFF
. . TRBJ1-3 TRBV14 TGTGCCAGCAGCCAAGTGAGTGGAAACACCATATATTTT CASSQVSGNTIYF
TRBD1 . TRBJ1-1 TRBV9 TGTGCCAGCAGCGTTGGACAGGCGAACACTGAAGCTTTCTTT CASSVGQANTEAFF
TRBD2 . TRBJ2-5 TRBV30 TGTGCCTGGAGTCTTACTAGCGGGAGGGCGAAGACCCAGTACTTC CAWSLTSGRAKTQYF
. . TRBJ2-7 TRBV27 TGTGCCAGCAGATTCGTTGACAGGCCCTACGAGCAGTACTTC CASRFVDRPYEQYF
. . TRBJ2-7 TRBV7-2 TGTGCCAGCAGCGAGGGACTGGATAGGTCCTACGAGCAGTACTTC CASSEGLDRSYEQYF
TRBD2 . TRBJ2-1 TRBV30 TGTGCCTGGAGGACCACGGGAGGGTCCTACAATGAGCAGTTCTTC CAWRTTGGSYNEQFF
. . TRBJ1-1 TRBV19 TGTGCCAGTAGCCGAATATACGGGAACACTGAAGCTTTCTTT CASSRIYGNTEAFF
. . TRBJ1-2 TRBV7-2 TGTGCCAGCAGATCCAGGGATGGCTACACCTTC CASRSRDGYTF
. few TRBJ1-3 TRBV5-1 TGCGCCAGCAGCTTGGTACAGGGAGCTGGAAACACCATATATTTT CASSLVQGAGNTIYF
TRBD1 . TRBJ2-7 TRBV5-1 TGCGCCAGCAGCCCCGGGACAGGGGGCGTCGAGCAGTACTTC CASSPGTGGVEQYF
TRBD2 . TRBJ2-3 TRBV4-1 TGCGCCAGCAGCCAAGGACTAGCGAGCACAGATACGCAGTATTTT CASSQGLASTDTQYF
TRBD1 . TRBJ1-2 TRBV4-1 TGCGCCAGCAGTTTACAGGGGAGATTGGATAACTATGGCTACACCTTC CASSLQGRLDNYGYTF
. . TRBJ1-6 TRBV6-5 TGTGCCAGCAGTCGCTCGGGAACGGTTAGATCCATCCACTTT CASSRSGTVRSIHF
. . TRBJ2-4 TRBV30 TGTGCCTGGGACAGACCCCCGGGGGTAAACATTCAGTACTTC CAWDRPPGVNIQYF
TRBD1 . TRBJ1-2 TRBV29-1 TGCAGCGTTGAGGACAGGGAGTTCTATGGCTACACCTTC CSVEDREFYGYTF
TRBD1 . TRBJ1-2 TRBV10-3 TGTGCCATCAGTCCGGGACAGGACTATGGCTACACCTTC CAISPGQDYGYTF
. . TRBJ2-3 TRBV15 TGTGCCACCAGCAGAGACAGGGACACAGATACGCAGTATTTT CATSRDRDTDTQYF
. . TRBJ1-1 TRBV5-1 TGCGCCAGCAGCATGCCCGCCGGGGGGGCGCCCACTGAAGCTTTCTTT CASSMPAGGAPTEAFF
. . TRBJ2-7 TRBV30 TGTGCCTGGTTTCCTGAAGCCGCCCCATCCTACGAGCAGTACTTC CAWFPEAAPSYEQYF
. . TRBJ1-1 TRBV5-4 TGCGCCAGCAGTCCCCCCACGGGGTACACTGAAGCTTTCTTT CASSPPTGYTEAFF
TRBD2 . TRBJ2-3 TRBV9 TGTGCCAGCAGTTACTATAGCGGGGGGGCCGCAGATACGCAGTATTTT CASSYYSGGAADTQYF
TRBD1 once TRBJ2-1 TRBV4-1 TGCGCCAGCAGCCAAACCGGGACAGGGGGTTTGTCCGGGCAGTTCTTC CASSQTGTGGLSGQFF
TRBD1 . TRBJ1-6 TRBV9 TGTGCCAGCAGCATCCGGGACAGGGCGAGTTCACCCCTCCACTTT CASSIRDRASSPLHF
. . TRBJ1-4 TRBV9 TGTGCCAGCAGCCCCCGCGGGCGGGAAAATGAAAAACTGTTTTTT CASSPRGRENEKLFF
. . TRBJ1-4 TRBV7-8 TGTGCCAGCAGCTCTTCGAATGAAAAACTGTTTTTT CASSSSNEKLFF
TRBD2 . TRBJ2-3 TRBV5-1 TGCGCCAGCAGAAGAGCGGGGAACACAGATACGCAGTATTTT CASRRAGNTDTQYF
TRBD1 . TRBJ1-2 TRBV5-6 TGTGCCAGCAGCCTTGGGACAGGTGCTTTCTATGGCTACACCTTC CASSLGTGAFYGYTF
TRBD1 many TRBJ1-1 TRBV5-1 TGCGCCAGCAGCCGCACAGGGGCCTTCTTGGGAGAAGCTTTCTTT CASSRTGAFLGEAFF